Each of the 32 T cell receptor beta chains below was sequenced from the same sample in a study of blood T cell repertoires in COVID-19. Some clones are missing from TCRdb's copy, which holds only in-frame ones; the method was immunoSEQ multiplex PCR. Here the sample spans roughly 250,000 clones, around four fifths being singletons. Specimen: peripheral blood. The receptors come from a woman aged 40 to 55 with active or convalescent COVID-19.

CDR3 DNA: TGTGCCAGCACCGGCCGTAGCGTGCCCGCTTACGAGCAGTACTTC. As protein: CASTGRSVPAYEQYF. The V gene is TRBV7-9, the J gene TRBJ2-7, with D possibly matching TRBD2 (5 bases). The V end was cut by 7 bases, the J end by 4 bases, with 20 bases between. Germline values: CDR1 SEHNR, CDR2 FQNEAQ (reference sequence). CDR3 size: 15 residues.

The V and J genes are TRBV6-5 and TRBJ1-5; D not certain. The V end lost 5 bases, the J end lost 4 bases, and 6 bases lay between the germline ends. The germline V gene has CDR1 MNHEY and CDR2 SVGAGI. The CDR3 has 12 residues. CDR3 sequence (DNA): TGTGCCAGCAGTCCTAATAATCAGCCCCAGCATTTT. Translated: CASSPNNQPQHF.

J is TRBJ1-5 and V is TRBV25-1; D perhaps matches TRBD1 (5 bases). The germline CDR1 and CDR2 sequences are MGHDK and SYGVNS. Trimming cost V 2 bases and J 0 bases, with 8 bases left between them. CDR3 length: 15 amino acids. In nucleotides, the CDR3 is TGTGCCAGCAGTGAAGACAGATATAGCAATCAGCCCCAGCATTTT. Its translation is CASSEDRYSNQPQHF.

V and J are TRBV6-5 and TRBJ2-5; D remains unclear. Trimming removed 4 bases at V and 4 bases at J, with 10 bases between. CDR3 length: 13 amino acids. The V gene's germline CDR1 is MNHEY and CDR2 SVGAGI. This CDR3 reads CASSSELVETQYF. As DNA, the CDR3 is TGTGCCAGCAGTTCCGAGTTGGTAGAGACCCAGTACTTC.

The genes are TRBV9 and TRBJ2-3; D is perhaps TRBD2 (6 bases). The CDR3 sequence is 14 residues long. Germline loops: CDR1 SGDLS, CDR2 YYNGEE. Trimming stripped 3 bases from V and 5 bases from J, with 13 bases between. The CDR3 spells CASSALAGLDTQYF. CDR3 nucleotide sequence: TGTGCCAGCAGCGCCCTGGCGGGGTTAGATACGCAGTATTTT.

This chain links TRBV5-1 with TRBJ1-1, with TRBD1 identical over 7 bases. Trimming removed 0 bases from V and 1 base from J; junction bases left unmatched: 3. Germline loops: CDR1 SGHRS, CDR2 YFSETQ. The CDR3 has 15 amino acids. The CDR3 DNA follows: TGCGCCAGCAGCTTGGTCGGGACAGAGAACACTGAAGCTTTCTTT. Residues: CASSLVGTENTEAFF.

The V call is TRBV28, the J call TRBJ1-2, with D maybe TRBD1 (5 bases). The germline V and J ends were trimmed by 2 bases and 4 bases, with 11 bases remaining between them. Germline CDR1 reads MDHEN; CDR2 reads SYDVKM. This CDR3 has 14 amino acids. The CDR3 nucleotides read TGTGCCAGCAGTTTAGGGGGGATTCTCTATGGCTACACCTTC. Translating it yields CASSLGGILYGYTF.

In this sample, this clone turned up once. The genes are TRBV28 and TRBJ1-2; D is ambiguous. The CDR3 extends over 13 amino acids. Looked up from germline, CDR1 is MDHEN and CDR2 is SYDVKM. V dropped 5 bases and J dropped 1 base, with 8 bases sitting between them. The CDR3 nucleotides read TGTGCCAGCAGTCTCGGGAGTAACTATGGCTACACCTTC. Protein product: CASSLGSNYGYTF.

V and J are TRBV15 and TRBJ1-2; D is uncertain. V lost 1 base, J lost 7 bases, and 10 bases lay in between. The germline gives CDR1 LNHNV, CDR2 YYDKDF (reference sequence). The CDR3 covers 13 residues. The CDR3 protein is CATSRGGLSGYTF. Written as DNA, the CDR3 is TGTGCCACCAGCAGAGGCGGGCTTTCTGGCTACACCTTC.

This chain uses TRBV3-1 (or the pseudogene TRBV3-2) with TRBJ2-3; tentative D call: TRBD1 (6 bases). V lost 1 base, J lost 3 bases, and 11 bases lay in between. CDR1 is LGHDT and CDR2 is YNNKEL in the germline V gene (reference sequence). The length of the CDR3 is 15 residues. DNA of the CDR3: TGTGCCAGCAGCCAAGTACTAACAGGGACAGATACGCAGTATTTT. The encoded protein is CASSQVLTGTDTQYF.

This clone appeared a single time. The chain joins TRBV11-3 to TRBJ2-5, with D perhaps matching TRBD1 (5 bases). In germline, CDR1 is SGHNT, CDR2 YENEEA. This CDR3 contains 13 residues. The V end was cut by 4 bases, the J end by 4 bases, with 10 bases between. The CDR3 protein is CASSSGFRETQYF. The CDR3 DNA is TGTGCCAGCAGCTCAGGGTTTAGAGAGACCCAGTACTTC. Full variable domain (missing parts from reference TRBV11-3 and TRBJ2-5): EAGVVQSPRYKIIEKKQPVAFWCNPISGHNTLYWYLQNLGQGPELLIRYENEEAVDDSQLPKDRFSAERLKGVDSTLKIQPAELGDSAVYLCASSSGFRETQYFGPGTRLLVL.

This clone has more than one count but fewer than ten. The CDR3 bases are TGCGCCAGCAGCCAAAGTGGGGAGCGTAATTCACCCCTCCACTTT. Encoded protein: CASSQSGERNSPLHF. The genes are TRBV4-1 and TRBJ1-6; D gene uncertain. Per the germline V gene, CDR1 is MGHRA and CDR2 is YSYEKL. V dropped 2 bases and J dropped 6 bases, with 11 bases sitting between them. The CDR3 is made up of 15 amino acids.

The J gene is TRBJ2-5, the V gene TRBV11-1, with 8 bases lining up with TRBD1. CDR3 size: 16 residues. J was trimmed by 5 bases and V by 1 base; bases with no gene match: 9. CDR1 and CDR2 from the germline V gene are SGHAT and FQDESV (reference sequence). CDR3 in amino acids: CASSLGDRGFKETQYF. The CDR3 DNA reads as TGTGCCAGCAGCTTAGGTGACAGGGGATTCAAGGAGACCCAGTACTTC.

A few counts support this clone. The chain links TRBV3-1 (or the pseudogene TRBV3-2) to TRBJ2-2; 11 bases map to TRBD2. The CDR3 has 14 amino acids. The junction had 3 bases not matched to a gene; V was cut back by 9 bases and J by 3 bases. The germline CDR1 and CDR2 sequences are LGHDT and YNNKEL (reference sequence). The DNA of the CDR3 is TGTGCCAGTTCGGGACTAGCGGACACCGGGGAGCTGTTTTTT. It is translated as CASSGLADTGELFF.

This clone was seen a few times. V and J are TRBV5-4 and TRBJ2-2; 13 nucleotides align to TRBD2. Per germline, CDR1 SGHNT and CDR2 YYREEE (reference sequence). The CDR3 consists of 17 residues. The trim removed 5 bases at V and 3 bases at J, leaving 7 bases unmatched. CDR3 in amino acids: CASRPGTSGAYTGELFF. As DNA, the CDR3 is TGTGCCAGCAGGCCCGGGACTAGCGGGGCCTACACCGGGGAGCTGTTTTTT.

The chain links TRBV6-5 to TRBJ1-1; D gene unclear. Germline CDR1 reads MNHEY; CDR2 reads SVGAGI. Between the trimmed V and J ends, which lost 8 bases and 10 bases, there was a span of 14 bases. The CDR3 runs 11 residues. CDR3 protein: CASRYGLGAFF. DNA for the CDR3: TGTGCCAGCCGGTACGGGTTGGGAGCTTTCTTT.

The genes are TRBV28 and TRBJ2-7, with 7 bases lining up with TRBD1. This CDR3 spans 11 amino acids. Germline V gives CDR1 MDHEN, CDR2 SYDVKM. With 10 bases clipped from V and 4 bases from J, the junction kept 4 bases outside the gene matches. The CDR3 spells CATGQTYEQYV. As DNA, the CDR3 is TGTGCCACGGGACAGACGTACGAGCAGTACGTC.

This sequence joins TRBV4-1 and TRBJ2-4; D may be TRBD1 (5 bases). The CDR3 loop spans 15 amino acids. Trimming left V 2 bases short and J 2 bases short, with 10 bases between. CDR1 MGHRA and CDR2 YSYEKL come from the germline V gene. The CDR3 loop is CASSQPQGSKNIQYF. The CDR3 nucleotides are TGCGCCAGCAGCCAACCTCAGGGTTCCAAAAACATTCAGTACTTC.

This chain joins TRBV19 and TRBJ2-3, with 8 bases fitting TRBD1. Germline V gene sequence: CDR1 LNHDA, CDR2 SQIVND (reference sequence). Trimming took 7 bases from V and 5 from J; bases not matched to a gene: 5. The CDR3 length is 13 residues. CDR3 protein: CASTTDREDTQYF. As DNA, the CDR3 is TGTGCCAGTACCACGGACAGGGAAGATACGCAGTATTTT.

The V gene is TRBV10-3, the J gene TRBJ1-6; 7 bases line up with TRBD1. With V trimmed by 4 bases and J by 8 bases, 2 bases remained unmatched. CDR1 is ENHRY, CDR2 SYGVKD, per germline. The CDR3 is 13 amino acids. CDR3 amino acids: CAISGQGDSPLHF. In DNA, the CDR3 is TGTGCCATCAGTGGACAGGGTGATTCACCCCTCCACTTT.

For this clone: At the DNA level, this CDR3 is encoded by other sequences in the same sample as well. This chain connects TRBV4-1 to TRBJ2-1; 7 bases line up with TRBD2. CDR1 MGHRA and CDR2 YSYEKL come from the germline V gene. V dropped 3 bases and J dropped 0; count of bases not matched to a gene: 2. This CDR3 comprises 15 residues. CDR3 protein: CASSQGGGSYNEQFF. CDR3 bases: TGCGCCAGCAGCCAGGGGGGGGGCTCCTACAATGAGCAGTTCTTC.

The gene calls are TRBV19 and TRBJ2-5; the match to TRBD2 covers 9 bases. Trimming removed 7 bases from V and 4 bases from J; junction bases left unmatched: 10. CDR3 length: 15 amino acids. Germline V gives CDR1 LNHDA, CDR2 SQIVND (reference sequence). This CDR3 reads CASTGGGAASETQYF. The CDR3 DNA reads TGTGCCAGTACCGGCGGGGGGGCCGCCTCAGAGACCCAGTACTTC.

This clone has just a few counts. The chain combines TRBV7-7 with TRBJ2-1, with TRBD2 matching over 8 bases. Trimming removed 2 bases from V and 0 bases from J; junction bases left unmatched: 3. The CDR3 is made up of 16 amino acids. Germline lookup yields CDR1 SSHAT and CDR2 FNYEAQ (reference sequence). CDR3 sequence reads: CASSLHAGGSYNEQFF. For the CDR3, the DNA is TGTGCCAGCAGCTTACATGCGGGGGGCTCCTACAATGAGCAGTTCTTC.

Only one count was recorded for this clone. The genes are TRBV28 and TRBJ2-7; TRBD2 matches at 8 bases. The germline CDR1 and CDR2 sequences are MDHEN and SYDVKM. The CDR3 contains 13 residues. The CDR3 DNA follows: TGTGGAAGCAGCGGGGGTAGCCCCTACGAGCAGTACGTC. This sequence encodes CGSSGGSPYEQYV.

This clone was seen only a few times. This sequence joins TRBV6-5 and TRBJ1-2; D not resolved. Germline-derived CDR1 and CDR2 are MNHEY and SVGAGI. This CDR3 is built from 13 residues. Trimming took off 5 bases at V and 0 bases at J, with 7 bases between the two ends. The CDR3 DNA reads as TGTGCCAGCAGTCGAGCGGCTAACTATGGCTACACCTTC. Its translation: CASSRAANYGYTF.

The rearrangement links TRBV6-5 to TRBJ2-5; 10 nucleotides agree with TRBD2. Trimming removed 6 bases from V and 5 bases from J; junction bases left unmatched: 6. The CDR3 has 14 residues. CDR1 and CDR2 (germline): MNHEY, SVGAGI. The CDR3 sequence is CASRSGGAWETQYF. Here the CDR3 DNA reads TGTGCCAGCAGGAGCGGGGGGGCTTGGGAGACCCAGTACTTC.

This clone was observed a handful of times. The chain carries TRBV7-9 and TRBJ1-4; 7 bases are a match to TRBD1. The junction had 10 bases not matched to a gene; V was cut back by 4 bases and J by 8 bases. This CDR3 comprises 15 residues. Germline CDR1 is SEHNR and CDR2 is FQNEAQ (reference sequence). Here the CDR3 DNA reads TGTGCCAGCAGCTCTTACAGGGGAGTTAGAGAAAAACTGTTTTTT. It encodes CASSSYRGVREKLFF.

The chain joins TRBV10-3 to TRBJ1-2; 7 bases align to TRBD1. The J segment lost 0 bases and the V segment lost 10 bases, leaving 5 bases of the junction unmatched. Germline-derived CDR1 and CDR2 are ENHRY and SYGVKD. The CDR3 spans 13 residues. The CDR3 sequence is CASRQGSNYGYTF. In DNA, the CDR3 is TGTGCCAGCCGACAGGGTTCTAACTATGGCTACACCTTC.

The V call is TRBV6-2 or TRBV6-3, the J call TRBJ1-1; TRBD1 matches 9 bases. The CDR3 sequence is 18 residues long. V lost 6 bases to trimming and J lost 6 bases; unmatched junction nucleotides: 20. The germline V gene encodes CDR1 MNHEY and CDR2 SVGEGT. The CDR3 sequence is CASSRRAGTGSLGAEAFF. The CDR3 DNA sequence: TGTGCCAGCAGCCGGCGGGCGGGGACAGGGTCTCTCGGGGCTGAAGCTTTCTTT.

V and J are TRBV2 and TRBJ1-3; D unresolved. Looked up from germline, CDR1 is SNHLY and CDR2 is FYNNEI. This CDR3 is 14 amino acids long. Trimming shortened V by 6 bases and J by 0 bases, and 9 bases separated the two germline ends. The CDR3 loop is CASRYGGSGNTIYF. The CDR3 bases are TGTGCCAGCAGATACGGCGGCTCTGGAAACACCATATATTTT. Variable domain in full (rest from reference TRBV2 and TRBJ1-3): EPEVTQTPSHQVTQMGQEVILRCVPISNHLYFYWYRQILGQKVEFLVSFYNNEISEKSEIFDDQFSVERPDGSNFTLKIRSTKLEDSAMYFCASRYGGSGNTIYFGEGSWLTVV.

J is TRBJ1-5 and V is TRBV18; D may be TRBD1 (6 bases). Trimming left V 3 bases short and J 9 bases short, with 15 bases between. In germline, CDR1 is KGHSH, CDR2 LQKENI. This CDR3 spans 14 amino acids. CDR3 sequence: CASSPEAGDPPQHF. CDR3 coding DNA: TGTGCCAGCTCACCTGAAGCAGGGGATCCGCCCCAGCATTTT.

The chain employs TRBV5-6 and TRBJ2-5; the D gene is possibly TRBD2 (6 bases). The V gene's germline CDR1 is SGHDT and CDR2 YYEEEE. The CDR3 consists of 14 residues. V was shortened by 0 bases and J by 5 bases, with 11 bases between the two germline ends. CDR3 sequence: CASSLGLALETQYF. CDR3 sequence (DNA): TGTGCCAGCAGCTTGGGGCTAGCGTTGGAGACCCAGTACTTC.